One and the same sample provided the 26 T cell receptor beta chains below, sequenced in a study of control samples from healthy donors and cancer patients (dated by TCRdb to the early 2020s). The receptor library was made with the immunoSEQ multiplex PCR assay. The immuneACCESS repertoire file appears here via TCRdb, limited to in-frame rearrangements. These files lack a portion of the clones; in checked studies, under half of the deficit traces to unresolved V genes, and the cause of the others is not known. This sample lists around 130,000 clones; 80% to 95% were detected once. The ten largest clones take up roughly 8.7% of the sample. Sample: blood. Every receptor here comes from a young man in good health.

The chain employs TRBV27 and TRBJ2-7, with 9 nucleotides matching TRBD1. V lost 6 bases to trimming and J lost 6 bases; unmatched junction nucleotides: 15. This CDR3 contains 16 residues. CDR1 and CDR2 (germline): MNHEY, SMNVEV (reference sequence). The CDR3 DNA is TGTGCCAGCAGACAGACCCCCCAGGACAGGGGAGGCGAGCAGTACTTC. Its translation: CASRQTPQDRGGEQYF.

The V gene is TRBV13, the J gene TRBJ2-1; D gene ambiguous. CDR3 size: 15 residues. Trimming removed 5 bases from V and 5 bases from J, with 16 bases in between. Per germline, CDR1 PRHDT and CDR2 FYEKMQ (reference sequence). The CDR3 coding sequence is TGTGCCAGCAGCCTTAGTTCCAATGGAGACAATGAGCAGTTCTTC. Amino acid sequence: CASSLSSNGDNEQFF. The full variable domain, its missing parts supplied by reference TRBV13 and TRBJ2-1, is AAGVIQSPRHLIKEKRETATLKCYPIPRHDTVYWYQQGPGQDPQFLISFYEKMQSDKGSIPDRFSAQQFSDYHSELNMSSLELGDSALYFCASSLSSNGDNEQFFGPGTRLTVL.

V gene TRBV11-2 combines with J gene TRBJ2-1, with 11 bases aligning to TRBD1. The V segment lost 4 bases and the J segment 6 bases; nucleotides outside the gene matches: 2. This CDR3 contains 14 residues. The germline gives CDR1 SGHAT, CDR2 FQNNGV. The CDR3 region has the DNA TGTGCCAGCAGCTCGGGGACAGGGGGCAATGAGCAGTTCTTC. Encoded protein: CASSSGTGGNEQFF.

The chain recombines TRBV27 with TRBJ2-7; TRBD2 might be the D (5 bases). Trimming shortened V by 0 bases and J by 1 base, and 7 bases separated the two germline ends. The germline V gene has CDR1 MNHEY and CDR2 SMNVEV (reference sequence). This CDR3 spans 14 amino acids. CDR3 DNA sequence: TGTGCCAGCAGTTTATCCGGCGGGTCCTACGAGCAGTACTTC. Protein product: CASSLSGGSYEQYF.

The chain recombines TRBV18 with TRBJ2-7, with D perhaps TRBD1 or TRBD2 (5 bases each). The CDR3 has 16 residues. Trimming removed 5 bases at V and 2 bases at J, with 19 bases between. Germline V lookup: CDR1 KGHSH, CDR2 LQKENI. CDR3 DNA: TGTGCCAGCTCATCACAACCGGGGCCTACGGCCTACGAGCAGTACTTC. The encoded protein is CASSSQPGPTAYEQYF. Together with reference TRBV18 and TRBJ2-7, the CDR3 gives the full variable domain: NAGVMQNPRHLVRRRGQEARLRCSPMKGHSHVYWYRQLPEEGLKFMVYLQKENIIDESGMPKERFSAEFPKEGPSILRIQQVVRGDSAAYFCASSSQPGPTAYEQYFGPGTRLTVT.

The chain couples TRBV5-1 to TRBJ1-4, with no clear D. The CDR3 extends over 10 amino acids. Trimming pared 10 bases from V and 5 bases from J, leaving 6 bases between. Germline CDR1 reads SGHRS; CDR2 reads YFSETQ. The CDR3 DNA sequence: TGCGCCGGCCAAAATGAAAAACTGTTTTTT. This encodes CAGQNEKLFF.

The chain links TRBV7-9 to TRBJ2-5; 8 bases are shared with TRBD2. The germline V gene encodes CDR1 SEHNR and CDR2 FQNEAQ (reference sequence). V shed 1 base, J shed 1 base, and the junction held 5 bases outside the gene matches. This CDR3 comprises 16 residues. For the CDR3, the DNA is TGTGCCAGCAGCTTAGGTCTAGCGGGCTCCCAAGAGACCCAGTACTTC. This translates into CASSLGLAGSQETQYF.

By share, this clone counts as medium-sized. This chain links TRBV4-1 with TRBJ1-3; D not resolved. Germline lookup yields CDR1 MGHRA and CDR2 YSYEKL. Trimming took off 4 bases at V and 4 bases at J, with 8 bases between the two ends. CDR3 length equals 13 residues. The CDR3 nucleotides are TGCGCCAGCAGCCCAGCTGGGGGAAACACCATATATTTT. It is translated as CASSPAGGNTIYF.

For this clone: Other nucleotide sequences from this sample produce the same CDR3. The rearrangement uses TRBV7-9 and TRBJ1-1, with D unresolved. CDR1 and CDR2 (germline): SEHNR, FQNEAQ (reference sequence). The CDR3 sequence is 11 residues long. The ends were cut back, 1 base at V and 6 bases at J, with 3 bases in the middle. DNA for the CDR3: TGTGCCAGCAGCTTAGAGGCTGAAGCTTTCTTT. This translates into CASSLEAEAFF.

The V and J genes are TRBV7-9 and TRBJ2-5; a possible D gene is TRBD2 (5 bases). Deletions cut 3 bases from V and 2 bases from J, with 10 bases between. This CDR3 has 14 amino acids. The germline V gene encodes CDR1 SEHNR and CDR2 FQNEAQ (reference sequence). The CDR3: CASSLFRGQETQYF. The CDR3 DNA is TGTGCCAGCAGCTTGTTTCGGGGTCAAGAGACCCAGTACTTC. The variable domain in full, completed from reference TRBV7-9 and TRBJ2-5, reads DTGVSQNPRHKITKRGQNVTFRCDPISEHNRLYWYRQTLGQGPEFLTYFQNEAQLEKSRLLSDRFSAERPKGSFSTLEIQRTEQGDSAMYLCASSLFRGQETQYFGPGTRLLVL.

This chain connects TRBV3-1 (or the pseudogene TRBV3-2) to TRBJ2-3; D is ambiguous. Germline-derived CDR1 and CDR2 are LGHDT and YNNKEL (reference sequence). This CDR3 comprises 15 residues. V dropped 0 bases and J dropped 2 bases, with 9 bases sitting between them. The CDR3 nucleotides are TGTGCCAGCAGCCAAGAAGGAGAGTACACAGATACGCAGTATTTT. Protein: CASSQEGEYTDTQYF.

This CDR3 reads CASSIPGTSTQPQHF. CDR3 coding DNA: TGTGCCAGTAGTATACCGGGGACCTCGACACAGCCCCAGCATTTT. J is TRBJ1-5 and V is TRBV19, with D possibly TRBD1 on 5 matching bases. Germline V CDR1 and CDR2: LNHDA, SQIVND (reference sequence). The CDR3 is 15 amino acids. The V end lost 2 bases, the J end lost 7 bases, and 15 bases lay between the germline ends.

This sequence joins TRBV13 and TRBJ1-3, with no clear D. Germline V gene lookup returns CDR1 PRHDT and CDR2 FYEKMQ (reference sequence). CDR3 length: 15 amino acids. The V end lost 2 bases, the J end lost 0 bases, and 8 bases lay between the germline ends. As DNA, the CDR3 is TGTGCCAGCAGCTTAAGAACAGTCTCTGGAAACACCATATATTTT. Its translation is CASSLRTVSGNTIYF.

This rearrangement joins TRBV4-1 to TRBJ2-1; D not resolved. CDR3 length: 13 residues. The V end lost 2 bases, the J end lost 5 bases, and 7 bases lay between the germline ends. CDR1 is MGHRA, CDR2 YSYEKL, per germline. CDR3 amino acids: CASSQLKDNEQFF. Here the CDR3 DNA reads TGCGCCAGCAGCCAACTAAAGGACAATGAGCAGTTCTTC.

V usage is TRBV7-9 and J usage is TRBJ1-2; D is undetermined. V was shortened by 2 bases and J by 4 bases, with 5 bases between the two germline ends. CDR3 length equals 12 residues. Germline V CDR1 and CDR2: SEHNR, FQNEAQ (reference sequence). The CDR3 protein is CASSLSLYGYTF. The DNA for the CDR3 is TGTGCCAGCAGCTTAAGTCTCTATGGCTACACCTTC.

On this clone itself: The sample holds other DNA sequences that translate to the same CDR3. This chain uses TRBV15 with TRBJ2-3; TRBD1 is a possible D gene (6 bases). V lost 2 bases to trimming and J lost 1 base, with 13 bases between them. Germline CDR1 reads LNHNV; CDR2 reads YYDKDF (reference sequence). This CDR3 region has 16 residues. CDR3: CATSRPGQPGTDTQYF. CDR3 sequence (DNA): TGTGCCACCAGCAGACCTGGACAGCCCGGCACAGATACGCAGTATTTT.

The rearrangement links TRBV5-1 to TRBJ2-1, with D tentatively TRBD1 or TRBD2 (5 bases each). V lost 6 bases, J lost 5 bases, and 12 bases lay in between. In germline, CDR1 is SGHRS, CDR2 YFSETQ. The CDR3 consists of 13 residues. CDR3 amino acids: CASNRDGNNEQFF. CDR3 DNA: TGCGCCAGCAACCGGGACGGTAACAATGAGCAGTTCTTC.

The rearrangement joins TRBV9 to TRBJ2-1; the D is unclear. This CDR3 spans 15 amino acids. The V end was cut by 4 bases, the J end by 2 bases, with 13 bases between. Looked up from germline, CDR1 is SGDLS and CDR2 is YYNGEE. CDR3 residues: CASSPGSPAYNEQFF. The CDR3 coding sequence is TGTGCCAGCAGCCCCGGGTCCCCGGCCTACAATGAGCAGTTCTTC.

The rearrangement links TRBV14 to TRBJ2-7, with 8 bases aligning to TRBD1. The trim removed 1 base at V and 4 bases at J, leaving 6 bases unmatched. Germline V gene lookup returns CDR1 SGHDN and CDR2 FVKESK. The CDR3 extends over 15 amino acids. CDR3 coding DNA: TGTGCCAGCAGCCAAGCCGGACAGGGATTTTACGAGCAGTACTTC. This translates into CASSQAGQGFYEQYF.

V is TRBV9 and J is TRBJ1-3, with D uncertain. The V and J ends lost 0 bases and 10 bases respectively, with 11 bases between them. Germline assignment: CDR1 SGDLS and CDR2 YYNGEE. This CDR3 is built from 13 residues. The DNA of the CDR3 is TGTGCCAGCAGCGTAGAGGCGGGTCGGACCATATATTTT. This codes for CASSVEAGRTIYF.

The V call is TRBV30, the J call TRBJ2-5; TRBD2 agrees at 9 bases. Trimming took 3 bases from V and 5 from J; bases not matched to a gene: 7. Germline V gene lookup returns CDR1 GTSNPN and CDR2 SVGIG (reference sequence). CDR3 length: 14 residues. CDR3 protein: CAWRPAGGLETQYF. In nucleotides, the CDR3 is TGTGCCTGGAGGCCGGCGGGGGGGCTGGAGACCCAGTACTTC.

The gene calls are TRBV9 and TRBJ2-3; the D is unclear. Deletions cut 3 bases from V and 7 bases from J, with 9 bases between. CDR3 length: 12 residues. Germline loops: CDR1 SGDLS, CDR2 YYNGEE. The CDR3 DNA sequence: TGTGCCAGCAGCGCTGCTCTCAATACGCAGTATTTT. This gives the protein CASSAALNTQYF.

For the CDR3, the DNA is TGTGCCAGCAGCTTATTGGGCGCAGCCTACGAGCAGTACTTC. It yields the protein CASSLLGAAYEQYF. The rearrangement uses TRBV7-9 and TRBJ2-7; D call uncertain. V was cut by 2 bases and J by 2 bases, with 10 bases left in between. The CDR3 is 14 amino acids. Germline assignment: CDR1 SEHNR and CDR2 FQNEAQ (reference sequence).

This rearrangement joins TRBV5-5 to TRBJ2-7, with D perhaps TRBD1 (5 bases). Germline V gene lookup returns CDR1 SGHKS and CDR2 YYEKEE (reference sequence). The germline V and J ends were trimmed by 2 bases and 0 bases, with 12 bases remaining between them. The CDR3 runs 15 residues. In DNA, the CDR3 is TGTGCCAGCAGCTTCGGGCCAGACAGCTCCTACGAGCAGTACTTC. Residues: CASSFGPDSSYEQYF.

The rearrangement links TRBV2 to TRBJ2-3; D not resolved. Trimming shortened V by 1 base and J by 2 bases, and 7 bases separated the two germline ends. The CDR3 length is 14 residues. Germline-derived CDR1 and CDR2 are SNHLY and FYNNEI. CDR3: CASSEGLPTDTQYF. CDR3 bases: TGTGCCAGCAGTGAAGGACTTCCCACAGATACGCAGTATTTT.

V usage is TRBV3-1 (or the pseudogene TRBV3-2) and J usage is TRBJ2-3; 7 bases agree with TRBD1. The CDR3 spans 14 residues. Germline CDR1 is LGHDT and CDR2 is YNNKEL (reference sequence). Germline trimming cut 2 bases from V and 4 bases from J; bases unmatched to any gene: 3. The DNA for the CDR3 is TGTGCCAGCAGCCAATCGCAGGGGGCAGATACGCAGTATTTT. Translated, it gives CASSQSQGADTQYF.